Below, one TCR beta chain is given with its context. Germline lookup yields CDR1 MDHEN and CDR2 SYDVKM. The CDR3 is 17 residues long. With V trimmed by 2 bases and J by 8 bases, 12 bases remained unmatched. Sequencing was performed with immunoSEQ multiplex PCR; in TCRdb, only in-frame clones are kept and a portion is missing. The profile shows hundreds of thousands of clones, about 89% of them singletons. These data come from a study of shared T cell receptors in the human thymus. The data also belong to a second study, concerning human thymus T cells. As reported in that work: Donor material was obtained from healthy Finnish infants undergoing corrective surgery for congenital heart defects. Apparent bias marked the V and J gene usage of thymic and blood repertoires. Reports from related research described highly overlapping thymic repertoires among unrelated individuals.

The sample consisted of thymocytes. The receptor was derived from a boy in the first two years of life with a congenital heart defect. The V gene is TRBV28, the J gene TRBJ1-2, with 12 bases fitting TRBD1. CDR3 sequence reads: CASSLRMRRDRGRGYTF. In DNA, the CDR3 is TGTGCCAGCAGTTTAAGGATGCGCCGGGACAGGGGGCGCGGCTACACCTTC.